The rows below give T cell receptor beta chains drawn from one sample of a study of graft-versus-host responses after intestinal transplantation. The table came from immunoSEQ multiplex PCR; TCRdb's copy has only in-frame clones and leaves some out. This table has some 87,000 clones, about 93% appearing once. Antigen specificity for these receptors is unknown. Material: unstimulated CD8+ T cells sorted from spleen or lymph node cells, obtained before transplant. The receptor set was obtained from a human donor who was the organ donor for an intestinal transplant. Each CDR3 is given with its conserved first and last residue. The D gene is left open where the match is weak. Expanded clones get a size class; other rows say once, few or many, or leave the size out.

CASSIGQGLMSNQPQHF	TGTGCCAGTAGTATAGGTCAGGGACTTATGAGCAATCAGCCCCAGCATTTT	.	TRBJ1-5	.	TRBV19
CASSGPSGESTDTQYF	TGTGCCAGCAGCGGGCCGAGCGGGGAGAGCACAGATACGCAGTATTTT	TRBD2	TRBJ2-3	.	TRBV11-3
CASNGWTGWNTEAFF	TGTGCCAGTAATGGTTGGACGGGGTGGAACACTGAAGCTTTCTTT	.	TRBJ1-1	.	TRBV19
CASSLVPLAGDRGAQYF	TGTGCCAGCAGCTTAGTGCCCCTAGCGGGGGACCGGGGGGCGCAGTATTTT	TRBD2	TRBJ2-3	.	TRBV7-8
CASRVLAGADEQFF	TGTGCCAGCAGGGTACTAGCGGGTGCGGATGAGCAGTTCTTC	TRBD2	TRBJ2-1	once	TRBV7-6
CASSERQGAYNEQFF	TGCGCCAGCAGCGAAAGACAGGGTGCATACAATGAGCAGTTCTTC	TRBD1	TRBJ2-1	.	TRBV5-1
CASSPGHGYGEEQFF	TGTGCCAGCAGCCCCGGACACGGGTACGGAGAAGAGCAGTTCTTC	.	TRBJ2-1	.	TRBV6-6
CAISGGTEVSPYEQYF	TGTGCCATCAGTGGGGGGACAGAAGTCTCGCCCTACGAGCAGTACTTC	TRBD1	TRBJ2-7	.	TRBV10-3
CASSLDRRNLNTEAFF	TGTGCCAGCAGCTTAGACAGGAGAAATTTGAACACTGAAGCTTTCTTT	.	TRBJ1-1	once	TRBV7-8
CASSLDGTSGEHNEQFF	TGCGCCAGCAGCCTCGACGGGACTAGCGGGGAACACAATGAGCAGTTCTTC	TRBD2	TRBJ2-1	.	TRBV4-1
CASSLEAVTYGYTF	TGTGCCAGCAGCTTAGAGGCGGTGACCTATGGCTACACCTTC	.	TRBJ1-2	.	TRBV13
CASTQRLAGVNTGELFF	TGCGCCAGCACACAAAGACTAGCGGGAGTTAACACCGGGGAGCTGTTTTTT	TRBD2	TRBJ2-2	once	TRBV5-1
CASSLGTSGGIADTQYF	TGCGCCAGCAGCTTAGGGACTAGCGGGGGGATAGCAGATACGCAGTATTTT	TRBD2	TRBJ2-3	.	TRBV5-1
CAQPRTSGGGEQFF	TGTGCCCAGCCCCGGACTAGCGGGGGGGGAGAGCAGTTCTTC	TRBD2	TRBJ2-1	.	TRBV2
CASSLGGTEAGYTF	TGTGCCAGCAGCTTAGGCGGGACAGAGGCGGGCTACACCTTC	TRBD1	TRBJ1-2	.	TRBV11-2
CASSQWTGGSYGYTF	TGCGCCAGCAGCCAGTGGACAGGGGGAAGCTATGGCTACACCTTC	TRBD1	TRBJ1-2	.	TRBV4-1
CASSLTGEEQYF	TGTGCCAGCAGCTTGACGGGTGAAGAGCAGTACTTC	.	TRBJ2-7	.	TRBV5-4
CASSASGTDTQYF	TGTGCCAGCAGTGCTAGCGGCACAGATACGCAGTATTTT	.	TRBJ2-3	once	TRBV6-4
CAWGQGYYGYTF	TGTGCCTGGGGACAGGGGTACTATGGCTACACCTTC	TRBD1	TRBJ1-2	.	TRBV30
CASSAEGIRLAGPSYEQYF	TGTGCCAGCAGCGCCGAGGGAATCCGACTAGCGGGACCATCCTACGAGCAGTACTTC	TRBD2	TRBJ2-7	once	TRBV7-8
CASSLSGSYNEQFF	TGCGCCAGCAGTCTAAGCGGGTCCTACAATGAGCAGTTCTTC	.	TRBJ2-1	.	TRBV4-1
CASSGSGSIGGHEQYF	TGTGCCAGCAGTGGATCTGGATCCATTGGGGGCCACGAGCAGTACTTC	.	TRBJ2-7	.	TRBV2
CASSQEAYLNYGYTF	TGCGCCAGCAGCCAAGAAGCGTACCTGAACTATGGCTACACCTTC	.	TRBJ1-2	.	TRBV4-1
CASSLTGRRNGELFF	TGTGCCAGCAGCTTGACAGGGAGAAGGAACGGGGAGCTGTTTTTT	TRBD1	TRBJ2-2	.	TRBV7-9
CASSLLWASGRSGELFF	TGTGCCAGCAGTCTACTGTGGGCTAGCGGGAGGAGCGGGGAGCTGTTTTTT	TRBD2	TRBJ2-2	.	TRBV27
CASSPPGTRFTDAEAFF	TGTGCCAGCTCACCTCCCGGGACACGCTTTACGGACGCTGAAGCTTTCTTT	.	TRBJ1-1	.	TRBV18
CASTVKTGQGIYEQYF	TGTGCCAGCACCGTAAAAACGGGACAGGGGATATACGAGCAGTACTTC	TRBD1	TRBJ2-7	.	TRBV2
CASSLTRGTTDIADTQYF	TGTGCCAGCAGTTTAACCCGCGGGACCACAGATATAGCAGATACGCAGTATTTT	.	TRBJ2-3	.	TRBV27
CASTQTSGANNEQFF	TGTGCCAGTACTCAAACTAGCGGGGCGAACAATGAGCAGTTCTTC	TRBD2	TRBJ2-1	.	TRBV19
CASSQERHGTSGKRSGANVLTF	TGCGCCAGCAGCCAAGAGCGACACGGGACTAGCGGGAAGCGTTCTGGGGCCAACGTCCTGACTTTC	TRBD2	TRBJ2-6	.	TRBV4-3
CAISGGDYGYTF	TGTGCCATCAGCGGGGGAGACTATGGCTACACCTTC	.	TRBJ1-2	.	TRBV10-3
CASSPSGSLTGELFF	TGTGCCAGTAGTCCTAGCGGGAGTCTTACCGGGGAGCTGTTTTTT	TRBD2	TRBJ2-2	.	TRBV19
CASMFSGASINEQFF	TGTGCCAGCATGTTTTCTGGGGCAAGTATCAATGAGCAGTTCTTC	.	TRBJ2-1	once	TRBV11-2
CASSPTGGLGELFF	TGTGCCAGCAGCCCGACAGGGGGACTTGGAGAACTGTTTTTT	TRBD1	TRBJ1-4	.	TRBV28
CASSPRGWLAGGLWADTQYF	TGTGCCAGCAGCCCGAGGGGGTGGCTAGCGGGGGGGCTTTGGGCAGATACGCAGTATTTT	TRBD2	TRBJ2-3	.	TRBV5-5
CASSQSRGRRKSYNEQFF	TGTGCCAGCAGCCAATCGCGGGGGCGCCGGAAGTCCTACAATGAGCAGTTCTTC	.	TRBJ2-1	.	TRBV4-2
CASSPTPGGRDTQYF	TGTGCCAGCAGCCCTACCCCGGGGGGCAGAGATACGCAGTATTTT	.	TRBJ2-3	.	TRBV7-3